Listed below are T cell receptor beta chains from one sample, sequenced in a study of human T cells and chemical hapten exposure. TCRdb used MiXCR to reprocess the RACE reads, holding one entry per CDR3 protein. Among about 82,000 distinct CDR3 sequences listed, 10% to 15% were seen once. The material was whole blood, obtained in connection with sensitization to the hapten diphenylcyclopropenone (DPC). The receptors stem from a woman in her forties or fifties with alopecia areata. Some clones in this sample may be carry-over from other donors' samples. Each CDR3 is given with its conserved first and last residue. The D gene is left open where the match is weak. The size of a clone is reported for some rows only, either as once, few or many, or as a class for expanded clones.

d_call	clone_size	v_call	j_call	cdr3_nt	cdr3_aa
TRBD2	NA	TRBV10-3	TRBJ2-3	TGTGCCATCAGGGTAGCGGGGCCCTTCACAGATACGCAGTATTTT	CAIRVAGPFTDTQYF
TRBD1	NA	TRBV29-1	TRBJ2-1	TGCAGCGTTCCTACGAGACAGGGGGCGCAGAATGAGCAGTTCTTC	CSVPTRQGAQNEQFF
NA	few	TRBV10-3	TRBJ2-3	TGTGCCATCAGTGGCCGGGACTCTAGCACAGATACGCAGTATTTT	CAISGRDSSTDTQYF
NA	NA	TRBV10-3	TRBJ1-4	TGTGCCACCAGTCCGGGCAGGGGAGAGGAAAAACTGTTTTTT	CATSPGRGEEKLFF
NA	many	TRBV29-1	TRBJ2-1	TGCAGCGCCCTCCTCTACAATGAGCAGTTCTTC	CSALLYNEQFF
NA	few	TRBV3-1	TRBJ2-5	TGTGCCAGCAGCCAAGATGTGTACCAAGAGACCCAGTACTTC	CASSQDVYQETQYF
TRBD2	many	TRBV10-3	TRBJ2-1	TGTGCCATCAGTGAGGAGGGCGGGAGCGTTTACAATGAGCAGTTCTTC	CAISEEGGSVYNEQFF
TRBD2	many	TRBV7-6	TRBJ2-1	TGTGCCAGCAGCTTAGTGGGACTAGCTTCCTACAATGAGCAGTTCTTC	CASSLVGLASYNEQFF
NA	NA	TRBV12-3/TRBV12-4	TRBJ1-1	TGTGCCAGCAGTTTGACGGTGAACACTGAAGCTTTCTTT	CASSLTVNTEAFF
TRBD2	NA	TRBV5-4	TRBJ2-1	TGTGCCAGCAGCTTGTGGCTAACTAGCGACAATGAGCAGTTCTTC	CASSLWLTSDNEQFF
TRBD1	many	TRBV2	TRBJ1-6	TGTGCCAGCGGATACAGGGGGTGGGATTCACCCCTCCACTTT	CASGYRGWDSPLHF
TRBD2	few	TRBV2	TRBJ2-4	TGTGCCAGCAGCCTCACTAGCGGGAGAACGGGCATTCAGTACTTC	CASSLTSGRTGIQYF
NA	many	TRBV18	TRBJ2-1	TGTGCCAGCTCACTTCTGAGCGGAGGAAGCTCCTACAATGAGCAGTTCTTC	CASSLLSGGSSYNEQFF
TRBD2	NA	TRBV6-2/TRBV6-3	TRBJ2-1	TGTGCCAGCAGTTACTACGCTAGCGGCGGTGAGCAGTTCTTC	CASSYYASGGEQFF
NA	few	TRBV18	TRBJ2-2	TGTGCCAGCTCACAACTTTCGGGGAGCGGACCTAAACAGTTCGGGGAGCTGTTTTTT	CASSQLSGSGPKQFGELFF
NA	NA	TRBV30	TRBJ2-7	TGTGCCTGGAGTTTGCAGCGGACCTACGAGCAGTACTTC	CAWSLQRTYEQYF
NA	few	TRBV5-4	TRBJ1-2	TGTGCCAGCAGCTTGGACAGTGGCTACACCTTC	CASSLDSGYTF
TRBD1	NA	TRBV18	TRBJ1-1	TGTGCCAGCTCACCCCTCGGACAGGGTAATTCGGAAGCTTTCTTT	CASSPLGQGNSEAFF
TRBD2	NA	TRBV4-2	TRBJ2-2	TGTGCCAGCAGCCCCGGACTAGCGGGAGTAACCGGGGAGCTGTTTTTT	CASSPGLAGVTGELFF
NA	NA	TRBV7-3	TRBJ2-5	TGTGCCAGCAGCTTTACACCCCAAGAGACCCAGTACTTC	CASSFTPQETQYF
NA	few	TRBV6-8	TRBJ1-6	TGTGCCAGCACACTACAGGATTCACCCCTCCACTTT	CASTLQDSPLHF
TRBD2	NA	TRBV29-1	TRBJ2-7	TGCAGCGGCACCACTAGCGGGAGTTACGAGCAGTACTTC	CSGTTSGSYEQYF
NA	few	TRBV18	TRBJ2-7	TGTGCCAGCTCAACCTCCGGGACGGTTCGTTACGAGCAGTACTTC	CASSTSGTVRYEQYF
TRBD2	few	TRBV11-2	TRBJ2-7	TGTGCCAGCAGCTTAGGCATGACTAGCGGGGTTCTTTACGAGCAGTACTTC	CASSLGMTSGVLYEQYF
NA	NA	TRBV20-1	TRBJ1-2	TGCAGTGCTAGGATGTTGGGAAACTATGGCTACACCTTC	CSARMLGNYGYTF
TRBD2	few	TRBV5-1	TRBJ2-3	TGCGCCAGCAGCCCAGGACTAGCGGCAGATACGCAGTATTTT	CASSPGLAADTQYF
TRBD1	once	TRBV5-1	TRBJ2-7	TGCGCCAGCAGCCCAACAGGGGGTGGCTACGAGCAGTACTTC	CASSPTGGGYEQYF
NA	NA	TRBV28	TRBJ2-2	TGTGCCAGCAGTTTCCCGACCGGTCGGTCCGGGGAGCTGTTTTTT	CASSFPTGRSGELFF
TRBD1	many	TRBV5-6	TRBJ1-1	TGTGCCAGCAGCCCCGACAGGGACCCTGAAGCTTTCTTT	CASSPDRDPEAFF
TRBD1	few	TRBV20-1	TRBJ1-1	TGCAGTGCTAGAGATAGGGACAGGGGAGGCACTGAAGCTTTCTTT	CSARDRDRGGTEAFF
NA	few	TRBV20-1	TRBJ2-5	TGCAGTGCTGAGGGGGAAGGAGAGACCCAGTACTTC	CSAEGEGETQYF
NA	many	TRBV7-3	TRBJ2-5	TGTGCCAGCAGCCCCACCCGGCGAAACCAAGAGACCCAGTACTTC	CASSPTRRNQETQYF
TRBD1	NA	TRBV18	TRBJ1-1	TGTGCCAGCTCTTTACAGGGGCCAGGGAACACTGAAGCTTTCTTT	CASSLQGPGNTEAFF
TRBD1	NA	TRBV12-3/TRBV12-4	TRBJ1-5	TGTGCCAGCAGTCCGACAGGGGGGAGGAATCAGCCCCAGCATTTT	CASSPTGGRNQPQHF
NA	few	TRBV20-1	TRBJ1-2	TGCAGTGCTAGTGACCCCACCCATGGCTACACCTTC	CSASDPTHGYTF
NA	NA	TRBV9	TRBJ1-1	TGTGCCAGCAGCGTTGACTTGGGGACTGAAGCTTTCTTT	CASSVDLGTEAFF